This record covers a single TCR beta chain. The antigen remains undetermined. This record belongs to a study of T cell repertoires in cytomegalovirus infection. On the study more broadly: Used in the study were CMV epitopes, some recently identified and HLA-C-restricted, others well-studied and HLA-B-restricted. Both a matching HLA type and CMV infection were indicated by public TCR beta signatures.

Findings of the study overall: Cumulative frequency (of public TCR beta family members) identified carriers of CMV plus the relevant HLA. CMV-specific TCR beta clonotypes restricted by HLA-C were the ones dominating the ex vivo response.

TCRdb re-called the reads with MiXCR, one entry per CDR3 protein. The data contain approximately 730,000 distinct CDR3 sequences, roughly 28% of them seen just once; the ten biggest clones take up over 10%. Per the germline V gene, CDR1 is SGHRS and CDR2 is YFSETQ. Trimming cost V 3 bases and J 7 bases; bases outside gene matches: 8. This CDR3 has 16 amino acids. The rearrangement joins TRBV5-1 to TRBJ2-1; 12 nucleotides line up with TRBD2. Specimen: cultured CD8+ T cells from PBMCs, collected from culture after CMV antigen stimulation. This clonotype originated in a human donor in good health (CMV status not recorded). Some clones in this sample may be carry-over from other donors' samples. The CDR3 here is CASSSPLAGGLNEQFF. CDR3 nucleotide sequence: TGCGCCAGCAGCTCGCCACTAGCGGGGGGCCTTAATGAGCAGTTCTTC. Full variable domain (outside the CDR3, taken from reference TRBV5-1 and TRBJ2-1): KAGVTQTPRYLIKTRGQQVTLSCSPISGHRSVSWYQQTPGQGLQFLFEYFSETQRNKGNFPGRFSGRQFSNSRSEMNVSTLELGDSALYLCASSSPLAGGLNEQFFGPGTRLTVL.